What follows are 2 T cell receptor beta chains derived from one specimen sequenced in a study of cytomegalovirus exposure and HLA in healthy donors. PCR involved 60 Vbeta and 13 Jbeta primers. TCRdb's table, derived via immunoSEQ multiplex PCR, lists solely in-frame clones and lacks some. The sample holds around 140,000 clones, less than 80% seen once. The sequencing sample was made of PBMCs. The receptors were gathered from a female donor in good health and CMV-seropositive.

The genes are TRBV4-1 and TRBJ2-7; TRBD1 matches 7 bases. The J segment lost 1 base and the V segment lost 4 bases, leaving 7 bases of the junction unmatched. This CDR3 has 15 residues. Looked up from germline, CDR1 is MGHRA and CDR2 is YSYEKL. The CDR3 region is CASSPRGRGSYEQYF. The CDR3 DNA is TGCGCCAGCAGCCCCCGGGGCAGGGGGTCCTACGAGCAGTACTTC.

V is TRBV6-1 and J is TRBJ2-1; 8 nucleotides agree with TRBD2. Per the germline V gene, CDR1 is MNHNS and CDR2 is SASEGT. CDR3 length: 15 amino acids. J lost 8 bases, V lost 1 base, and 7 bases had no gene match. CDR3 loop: CASSEGSGSGYEQFF. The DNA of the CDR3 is TGTGCCAGCAGTGAAGGGAGCGGGAGTGGCTATGAGCAGTTCTTC.